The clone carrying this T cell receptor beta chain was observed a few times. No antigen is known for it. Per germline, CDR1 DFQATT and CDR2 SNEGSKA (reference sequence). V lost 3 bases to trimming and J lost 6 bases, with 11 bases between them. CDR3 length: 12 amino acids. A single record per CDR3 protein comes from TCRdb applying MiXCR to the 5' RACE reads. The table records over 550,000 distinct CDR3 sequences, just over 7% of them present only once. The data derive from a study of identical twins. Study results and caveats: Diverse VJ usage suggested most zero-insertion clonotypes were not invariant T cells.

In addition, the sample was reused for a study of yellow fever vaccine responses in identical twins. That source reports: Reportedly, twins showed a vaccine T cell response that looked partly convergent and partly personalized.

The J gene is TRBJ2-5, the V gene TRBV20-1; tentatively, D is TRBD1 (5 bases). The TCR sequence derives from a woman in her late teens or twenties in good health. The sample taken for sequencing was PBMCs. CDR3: CSASQGEKTQYF. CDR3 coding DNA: TGCAGTGCTAGTCAGGGTGAAAAGACCCAGTACTTC.